The entry below gives a single T cell receptor (beta chain) sequence along with its context. In the original analysis: Nucleated cell counts were estimated from reference gene primer amplification. Here immunoSEQ multiplex PCR was the method, and the copy in TCRdb shows in-frame clones only, minus some. V, J and clone size are taken as reported in that table, and D and trimming were inferred from the DNA itself. The repertoire consists of roughly 34,000 clones, with more than 70% occurring once and the leading ten covering approximately 15%. CDR3 length: 14 amino acids. CDR1 and CDR2 from the germline V gene are MNHEY and SVGAGI. V was clipped by 8 bases and J by 7 bases; unmatched bases: 8. The data are from a study of blood T cell repertoires in COVID-19. About the research overall: The samples span acute and convalescent COVID-19 from the United States, Italy and Spain. T cells, B-cell-depleted T cells, or PBMCs provided the cDNA or gDNA that served as material.

This rearrangement joins TRBV6-5 to TRBJ2-5; the match to TRBD1 covers 12 bases. This TCR came from a man aged 80 or over with active or convalescent COVID-19. Sequenced input: peripheral blood. Here the CDR3 DNA reads TGTGCCAGCTCAGAGGGACAGGGGGCAGGGACCCAGTACTTC. As protein: CASSEGQGAGTQYF.